This TCR beta chain was recorded in a study of beta chain features in type 1 diabetes. Isolated RNA was reverse transcribed in full, so expressed TCRB transcripts were sequenced. Data came from immunoSEQ multiplex PCR; TCRdb stores just in-frame clones and leaves some out. The sample has 450,000 to 600,000 clones; over 25% are singletons. V was trimmed by 3 bases and J by 4 bases, leaving 6 bases between them. Looked up from germline, CDR1 is MDHEN and CDR2 is SYDVKM. This CDR3 has 12 residues. Study outcomes and limitations: The naive, central memory and Treg TCRB repertoires of patients appeared to be more similar to one another than those of healthy donors. Insertions at VDJ junctions were less frequent in type 1 diabetes patients. These patients also deleted more nucleotides at the same junctions.

This clone was seen only once. Its matching antigen is unknown. This chain joins TRBV28 and TRBJ2-5, with D hard to call. Sequencing was performed on naive CD4+ T cells from blood. This TCR was sampled from a man in his late teens or twenties in good health. CDR3 residues: CASSFRTETQYF. CDR3 nucleotides: TGTGCCAGCAGTTTCAGGACAGAGACCCAGTACTTC. The full variable domain, completed using reference TRBV28 and TRBJ2-5, is DVKVTQSSRYLVKRTGEKVFLECVQDMDHENMFWYRQDPGLGLRLIYFSYDVKMKEKGDIPEGYSVSREKKERFSLILESASTNQTSMYLCASSFRTETQYFGPGTRLLVL.